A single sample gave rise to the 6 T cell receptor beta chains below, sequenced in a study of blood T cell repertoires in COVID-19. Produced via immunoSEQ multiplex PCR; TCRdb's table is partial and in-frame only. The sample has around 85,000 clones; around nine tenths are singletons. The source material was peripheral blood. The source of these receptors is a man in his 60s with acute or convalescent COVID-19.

In nucleotides, the CDR3 is TGTGCCAGCAGCTTGGGTCAGGGGTCCAACCTCGGTGGCTACACCTTC. This encodes CASSLGQGSNLGGYTF. This chain links TRBV5-4 with TRBJ1-2; tentative D call: TRBD1 (6 bases). Between the trimmed V and J ends, which lost 0 bases and 7 bases, there was a span of 19 bases. The CDR3 sequence is 16 residues long. Germline V lookup: CDR1 SGHNT, CDR2 YYREEE (reference sequence).

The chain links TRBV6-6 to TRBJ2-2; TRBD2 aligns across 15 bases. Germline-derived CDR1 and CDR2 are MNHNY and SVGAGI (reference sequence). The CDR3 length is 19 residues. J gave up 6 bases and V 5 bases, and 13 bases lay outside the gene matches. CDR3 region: CASSHTGLAGGFDAGELFF. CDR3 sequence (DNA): TGTGCCAGCAGTCACACGGGACTAGCGGGGGGTTTTGATGCCGGGGAGCTGTTTTTT.

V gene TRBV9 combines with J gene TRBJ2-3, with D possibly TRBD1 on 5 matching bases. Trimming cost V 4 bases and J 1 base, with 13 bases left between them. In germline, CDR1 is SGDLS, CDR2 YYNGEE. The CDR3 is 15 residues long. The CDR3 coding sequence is TGTGCCAGCAGCCCCCAGGTGACAGGCACAGATACGCAGTATTTT. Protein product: CASSPQVTGTDTQYF.

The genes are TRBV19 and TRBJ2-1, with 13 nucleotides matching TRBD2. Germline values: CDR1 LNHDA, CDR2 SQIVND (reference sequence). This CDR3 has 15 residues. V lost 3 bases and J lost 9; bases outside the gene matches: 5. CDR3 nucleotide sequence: TGTGCCAGTAGTATCACTAGCGGGGGGGCCCCTGAGCAGTTCTTC. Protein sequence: CASSITSGGAPEQFF. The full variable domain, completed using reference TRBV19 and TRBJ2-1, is DGGITQSPKYLFRKEGQNVTLSCEQNLNHDAMYWYRQDPGQGLRLIYYSQIVNDFQKGDIAEGYSVSREKKESFPLTVTSAQKNPTAFYLCASSITSGGAPEQFFGPGTRLTVL.

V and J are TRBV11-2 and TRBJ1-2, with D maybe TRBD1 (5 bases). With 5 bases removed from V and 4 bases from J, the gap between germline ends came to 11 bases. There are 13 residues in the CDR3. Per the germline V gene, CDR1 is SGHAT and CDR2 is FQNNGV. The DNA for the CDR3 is TGTGCCAGCAGCCCCGGGACTACCTATGGCTACACCTTC. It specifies CASSPGTTYGYTF.

CDR3 DNA: TGTGCCAGCAGCTTAGGGGCAGGACACTCTGGAAACACCATATATTTT. The encoded protein is CASSLGAGHSGNTIYF. The chain carries TRBV7-8 and TRBJ1-3; perhaps TRBD1 as D (5 bases). There are 16 residues in the CDR3. Germline V gene lookup returns CDR1 SGHVS and CDR2 FQNEAQ. Trimming left V 1 base short and J 0 bases short, with 10 bases between.